Listed below are T cell receptor beta chains from one sample, sequenced in a study of beta chain features in type 1 diabetes. The method was immunoSEQ multiplex PCR; TCRdb's version includes in-frame clones alone and lacks a portion of them. The sample carries hundreds of thousands of clones, 10% to 15% recorded once. Sequenced material: naive CD4+ T cells from blood. These TCRs come from a man aged 18 to 30 in good health. Both conserved end residues are part of each CDR3. The order of the fields is D gene, CDR3 length, V gene, clone size, J gene, CDR3 protein, CDR3 DNA. D genes are given only for firm matches. Clone sizes are given selectively: once, few, many, or a class where the clone is expanded.

d_gene: NA; len: 15; v_gene: TRBV18; abundance: NA; j_gene: TRBJ2-7; CDR3aa: CASSPPWSSNHEQYF; CDR3nt: TGTGCCAGCTCACCACCGTGGTCCAGTAACCACGAGCAGTACTTC
d_gene: NA; len: 15; v_gene: TRBV2; abundance: NA; j_gene: TRBJ2-7; CDR3aa: CASSEAGQSGYEQYF; CDR3nt: TGTGCCAGCAGTGAAGCGGGGCAGAGTGGGTACGAGCAGTACTTC
d_gene: NA; len: 13; v_gene: TRBV7-9; abundance: NA; j_gene: TRBJ2-2; CDR3aa: CASSPPGTGELFF; CDR3nt: TGTGCCAGCAGCCCTCCAGGGACCGGGGAGCTGTTTTTT
d_gene: NA; len: 12; v_gene: TRBV5-4; abundance: NA; j_gene: TRBJ1-1; CDR3aa: CASSFGERRTFF; CDR3nt: TGTGCCAGCAGCTTTGGGGAGCGGCGAACTTTCTTT
d_gene: NA; len: 14; v_gene: TRBV29-1; abundance: NA; j_gene: TRBJ1-1; CDR3aa: CSVRGLSGIFEAFF; CDR3nt: TGCAGCGTGCGGGGACTTAGTGGGATTTTTGAAGCTTTCTTT
d_gene: NA; len: 15; v_gene: TRBV7-2; abundance: few; j_gene: TRBJ2-5; CDR3aa: CASSLARAAWETQYF; CDR3nt: TGTGCCAGCAGCTTAGCGCGGGCGGCCTGGGAGACCCAGTACTTC
d_gene: NA; len: 13; v_gene: TRBV19; abundance: few; j_gene: TRBJ2-7; CDR3aa: CASSRGQLYEQYF; CDR3nt: TGTGCCAGTAGTAGAGGACAACTCTACGAGCAGTACTTC
d_gene: TRBD2; len: 17; v_gene: TRBV14; abundance: NA; j_gene: TRBJ2-5; CDR3aa: CASSQGQRGSIQETQYF; CDR3nt: TGTGCCAGCAGCCAAGGTCAGCGGGGGTCAATTCAAGAGACCCAGTACTTC
d_gene: NA; len: 15; v_gene: TRBV7-2; abundance: few; j_gene: TRBJ2-1; CDR3aa: CASSLDSSSYNEQFF; CDR3nt: TGTGCCAGCAGCCTCGACAGCAGCTCCTACAATGAGCAGTTCTTC
d_gene: NA; len: 15; v_gene: TRBV6-4; abundance: NA; j_gene: TRBJ2-1; CDR3aa: CASSRSGQTYNEQFF; CDR3nt: TGTGCCAGCAGTAGAAGCGGACAGACGTACAATGAGCAGTTCTTC
d_gene: TRBD1; len: 14; v_gene: TRBV6-4; abundance: few; j_gene: TRBJ1-5; CDR3aa: CASSPQGAGQPQHF; CDR3nt: TGTGCCAGCAGTCCACAGGGGGCCGGTCAGCCCCAGCATTTT
d_gene: TRBD2; len: 16; v_gene: TRBV6-6; abundance: few; j_gene: TRBJ2-7; CDR3aa: CASSYGRTSDAGEQYF; CDR3nt: TGTGCCAGCAGTTATGGCCGGACTAGCGATGCGGGCGAGCAGTACTTC
d_gene: NA; len: 15; v_gene: TRBV13; abundance: few; j_gene: TRBJ1-1; CDR3aa: CASSLSKGPRAEAFF; CDR3nt: TGTGCCAGCAGCTTATCTAAGGGGCCAAGGGCTGAAGCTTTCTTT
d_gene: NA; len: 15; v_gene: TRBV10-3; abundance: NA; j_gene: TRBJ2-2; CDR3aa: CAISASGIQNGELFF; CDR3nt: TGTGCCATCAGTGCTTCAGGGATTCAGAACGGGGAGCTGTTTTTT
d_gene: NA; len: 16; v_gene: TRBV4-2; abundance: few; j_gene: TRBJ1-1; CDR3aa: CASSQLLLNRDAEAFF; CDR3nt: TGTGCCAGCAGCCAACTCCTACTCAACAGGGACGCTGAAGCTTTCTTT
d_gene: NA; len: 15; v_gene: TRBV7-3; abundance: NA; j_gene: TRBJ2-6; CDR3aa: CASSHLSSGANVLTF; CDR3nt: TGTGCCAGCAGCCACTTAAGCTCTGGGGCCAACGTCCTGACTTTC
d_gene: TRBD1; len: 18; v_gene: TRBV28; abundance: NA; j_gene: TRBJ2-4; CDR3aa: CASSPPGQGSLGKNIQYF; CDR3nt: TGTGCCAGCAGCCCACCGGGACAGGGGAGTTTGGGCAAAAACATTCAGTACTTC
d_gene: NA; len: 13; v_gene: TRBV15; abundance: NA; j_gene: TRBJ2-1; CDR3aa: CATSRGANREQFF; CDR3nt: TGTGCCACCAGCAGAGGGGCGAACCGAGAGCAGTTCTTC
d_gene: NA; len: 14; v_gene: TRBV6-5; abundance: NA; j_gene: TRBJ2-5; CDR3aa: CASTREPREETQYF; CDR3nt: TGTGCCAGCACCCGAGAGCCCAGGGAAGAGACCCAGTACTTC
d_gene: NA; len: 12; v_gene: TRBV30; abundance: NA; j_gene: TRBJ1-5; CDR3aa: CAWSPGDQPQHF; CDR3nt: TGTGCCTGGAGTCCAGGGGATCAGCCCCAGCATTTT
d_gene: TRBD2; len: 15; v_gene: TRBV7-9; abundance: NA; j_gene: TRBJ2-2; CDR3aa: CASSLSSGNTGELFF; CDR3nt: TGTGCCAGCAGCTTATCTAGCGGGAACACCGGGGAGCTGTTTTTT
d_gene: TRBD1; len: 15; v_gene: TRBV6-6; abundance: few; j_gene: TRBJ1-1; CDR3aa: CASNPPGQQNTEAFF; CDR3nt: TGTGCCAGCAACCCCCCGGGACAGCAGAACACTGAAGCTTTCTTT
d_gene: NA; len: 14; v_gene: TRBV4-2; abundance: NA; j_gene: TRBJ2-5; CDR3aa: CASSPGSGIETQYF; CDR3nt: TGTGCCAGCAGCCCCGGGTCAGGGATAGAGACCCAGTACTTC
d_gene: TRBD1; len: 16; v_gene: TRBV19; abundance: NA; j_gene: TRBJ1-3; CDR3aa: CASSATGGGAGNTIYF; CDR3nt: TGTGCCAGTAGTGCGACAGGGGGAGGTGCTGGAAACACCATATATTTT
d_gene: NA; len: 15; v_gene: TRBV28; abundance: few; j_gene: TRBJ1-2; CDR3aa: CASSLWRIPNYGYTF; CDR3nt: TGTGCCAGCAGTTTATGGAGGATTCCTAACTATGGCTACACCTTC
d_gene: TRBD2; len: 17; v_gene: TRBV7-9; abundance: NA; j_gene: TRBJ2-6; CDR3aa: CASRLAIGPSGANVLTF; CDR3nt: TGTGCCAGCAGACTAGCGATAGGGCCCTCTGGGGCCAACGTCCTGACTTTC
d_gene: TRBD1; len: 16; v_gene: TRBV18; abundance: few; j_gene: TRBJ2-5; CDR3aa: CASSPMDRVIVETQYF; CDR3nt: TGTGCCAGCTCACCGATGGACAGGGTAATCGTGGAGACCCAGTACTTC
d_gene: NA; len: 12; v_gene: TRBV18; abundance: few; j_gene: TRBJ1-2; CDR3aa: CASSPPRRGYTF; CDR3nt: TGTGCCAGCTCACCACCGAGGCGCGGCTACACCTTC
d_gene: NA; len: 16; v_gene: TRBV7-6; abundance: NA; j_gene: TRBJ2-5; CDR3aa: CASSLNPGELQETQYF; CDR3nt: TGTGCCAGCAGCTTGAACCCAGGCGAGCTACAAGAGACCCAGTACTTC
d_gene: NA; len: 14; v_gene: TRBV7-9; abundance: few; j_gene: TRBJ2-2; CDR3aa: CASPGPRHTGELFF; CDR3nt: TGTGCCAGTCCGGGTCCGAGGCACACCGGGGAGCTGTTTTTT
d_gene: NA; len: 13; v_gene: TRBV7-2; abundance: few; j_gene: TRBJ2-3; CDR3aa: CASSFKGADTQYF; CDR3nt: TGTGCCAGCAGCTTTAAGGGGGCAGATACGCAGTATTTT
d_gene: NA; len: 15; v_gene: TRBV7-3; abundance: NA; j_gene: TRBJ2-7; CDR3aa: CASSLSPGEAYEQYF; CDR3nt: TGTGCCAGCAGCTTAAGTCCGGGAGAGGCCTACGAGCAGTACTTC
d_gene: NA; len: 13; v_gene: TRBV7-3; abundance: NA; j_gene: TRBJ2-5; CDR3aa: CASSLGSQETQYF; CDR3nt: TGTGCCAGCAGTTTAGGCAGCCAAGAGACCCAGTACTTC
d_gene: TRBD1; len: 13; v_gene: TRBV19; abundance: NA; j_gene: TRBJ2-5; CDR3aa: CAGGQGTQETQYF; CDR3nt: TGTGCCGGGGGACAGGGGACCCAAGAGACCCAGTACTTC
d_gene: TRBD1; len: 16; v_gene: TRBV7-2; abundance: NA; j_gene: TRBJ2-5; CDR3aa: CASSTALNRGQETQYF; CDR3nt: TGTGCCAGCAGCACCGCCCTTAACAGGGGCCAAGAGACCCAGTACTTC
d_gene: TRBD1; len: 13; v_gene: TRBV2; abundance: NA; j_gene: TRBJ1-2; CDR3aa: CASSIGTADGYTF; CDR3nt: TGTGCCAGCAGTATCGGGACAGCGGATGGCTACACCTTC
d_gene: NA; len: 15; v_gene: TRBV7-3; abundance: NA; j_gene: TRBJ2-1; CDR3aa: CASSRDRPTNNEQFF; CDR3nt: TGTGCCAGCAGCCGTGACAGGCCCACCAACAATGAGCAGTTCTTC
d_gene: TRBD2; len: 14; v_gene: TRBV5-4; abundance: NA; j_gene: TRBJ2-3; CDR3aa: CASSVRLASDTQYF; CDR3nt: TGCGCCAGCAGCGTACGACTAGCCTCAGATACGCAGTATTTT
d_gene: TRBD1; len: 17; v_gene: TRBV18; abundance: few; j_gene: TRBJ1-1; CDR3aa: CASSPRQGRSMNTEAFF; CDR3nt: TGTGCCAGCTCCCCGAGACAGGGCCGTTCCATGAACACTGAAGCTTTCTTT
d_gene: NA; len: 16; v_gene: TRBV9; abundance: few; j_gene: TRBJ2-1; CDR3aa: CASSVSDIYSSGEQFF; CDR3nt: TGTGCCAGCAGCGTGTCGGATATCTACTCATCGGGGGAGCAGTTCTTC
d_gene: NA; len: 14; v_gene: TRBV6-1; abundance: few; j_gene: TRBJ1-1; CDR3aa: CASSVGGRGTEAFF; CDR3nt: TGTGCCAGCAGTGTGGGAGGGCGGGGTACTGAAGCTTTCTTT
d_gene: NA; len: 16; v_gene: TRBV7-2; abundance: NA; j_gene: TRBJ2-7; CDR3aa: CASSLVGGAPTYEQYF; CDR3nt: TGTGCCAGCAGCTTAGTGGGGGGGGCACCAACCTACGAGCAGTACTTC
d_gene: NA; len: 13; v_gene: TRBV30; abundance: few; j_gene: TRBJ1-5; CDR3aa: CAWSIRGRQPQHF; CDR3nt: TGTGCCTGGAGTATCAGGGGCCGACAGCCCCAGCATTTT
d_gene: TRBD2; len: 15; v_gene: TRBV18; abundance: few; j_gene: TRBJ2-7; CDR3aa: CASSPGTSGRHEQYF; CDR3nt: TGTGCCAGCTCACCGGGGACTAGCGGGAGACACGAGCAGTACTTC
d_gene: TRBD2; len: 16; v_gene: TRBV6-6; abundance: few; j_gene: TRBJ2-7; CDR3aa: CASRHLAGAGSYEQYF; CDR3nt: TGTGCCAGCAGGCATCTAGCGGGGGCCGGCTCCTACGAGCAGTACTTC
d_gene: TRBD1; len: 15; v_gene: TRBV4-1; abundance: NA; j_gene: TRBJ2-5; CDR3aa: CASSQRTGRVETQYF; CDR3nt: TGCGCCAGCAGCCAGCGGACAGGAAGGGTAGAGACCCAGTACTTC
d_gene: TRBD1; len: 15; v_gene: TRBV11-1; abundance: NA; j_gene: TRBJ2-6; CDR3aa: CASSYRGSGANVLTF; CDR3nt: TGTGCCAGCAGCTACAGGGGCTCTGGGGCCAACGTCCTGACTTTC
d_gene: TRBD1; len: 16; v_gene: TRBV30; abundance: NA; j_gene: TRBJ1-2; CDR3aa: CAQRQGAFGSNYGYTF; CDR3nt: TGTGCCCAAAGACAGGGGGCATTCGGATCTAACTATGGCTACACCTTC
d_gene: TRBD1; len: 16; v_gene: TRBV5-1; abundance: few; j_gene: TRBJ1-6; CDR3aa: CASSLVRQGADSPLHF; CDR3nt: TGCGCCAGCAGCTTGGTGCGGCAGGGGGCGGATTCACCCCTCCACTTT
d_gene: TRBD1; len: 15; v_gene: TRBV5-6; abundance: few; j_gene: TRBJ2-5; CDR3aa: CASSPVQGASGTQYF; CDR3nt: TGTGCCAGCAGCCCGGTACAGGGGGCGTCGGGGACCCAGTACTTC
d_gene: TRBD2; len: 15; v_gene: TRBV5-1; abundance: few; j_gene: TRBJ2-7; CDR3aa: CASSLLGGLENWQYF; CDR3nt: TGCGCCAGCAGCTTATTAGGGGGACTAGAGAATTGGCAGTACTTC
d_gene: NA; len: 11; v_gene: TRBV6-5; abundance: few; j_gene: TRBJ2-7; CDR3aa: CASSRLDEQYF; CDR3nt: TGTGCCAGCAGTCGTCTCGACGAGCAGTACTTC
d_gene: TRBD1; len: 15; v_gene: TRBV7-9; abundance: few; j_gene: TRBJ1-2; CDR3aa: CASSFPRDRVKGYTF; CDR3nt: TGTGCCAGCAGCTTCCCCCGGGACAGGGTTAAAGGCTACACCTTC
d_gene: TRBD1; len: 13; v_gene: TRBV29-1; abundance: few; j_gene: TRBJ2-7; CDR3aa: CSVSGTGQGEQYF; CDR3nt: TGCAGCGTTTCCGGGACAGGGCAGGGCGAGCAGTACTTC
d_gene: NA; len: 13; v_gene: TRBV7-2; abundance: few; j_gene: TRBJ2-2; CDR3aa: CASSLGLAGELFF; CDR3nt: TGTGCCAGCAGCTTAGGACTAGCCGGGGAGCTGTTTTTT
d_gene: NA; len: 13; v_gene: TRBV25-1; abundance: NA; j_gene: TRBJ2-5; CDR3aa: CASSEASTETQYF; CDR3nt: TGTGCCAGCAGTGAAGCTAGCACCGAGACCCAGTACTTC
d_gene: NA; len: 12; v_gene: TRBV2; abundance: few; j_gene: TRBJ2-5; CDR3aa: CAASWGRETQYF; CDR3nt: TGTGCCGCCTCGTGGGGGAGGGAGACCCAGTACTTC